The 21 T cell receptor beta chains below come from one sample, sequenced in a study of blood T cell repertoires in COVID-19. TCRdb keeps only in-frame clones here, not all; method: immunoSEQ multiplex PCR. The table includes tens of thousands of clones, under 95% detected once. Sequencing was performed on peripheral blood. These receptors originate from a human donor in a cohort sampled during active COVID-19.

This clone was seen more than once but under ten times. This chain connects TRBV5-4 to TRBJ2-2; TRBD2 agrees at 9 bases. CDR1 is SGHNT, CDR2 YYREEE, per germline (reference sequence). The CDR3 has 17 amino acids. J lost 7 bases, V lost 0 bases, and 10 bases had no gene match. The CDR3 loop is CASSLAGGRADGGELFF. In DNA form, the CDR3 reads TGTGCCAGCAGCTTGGCCGGCGGGAGGGCCGACGGCGGGGAGCTGTTTTTT.

The rearrangement uses TRBV6-1 and TRBJ1-3, with no clear D. CDR1 is MNHNS, CDR2 SASEGT, per germline. The CDR3 contains 13 residues. Trimming removed 2 bases from V and 7 bases from J, with 9 bases in between. The CDR3 is CASSELPGNTIYF. The CDR3 nucleotides read TGTGCCAGCAGTGAACTCCCGGGGAACACCATATATTTT.

Only one count was recorded for this clone. The chain has TRBV10-3 and TRBJ2-2; D unresolved. V lost 10 bases, J lost 4 bases, and 16 bases lay in between. CDR1 and CDR2 (germline): ENHRY, SYGVKD. This CDR3 region has 14 residues. In nucleotides, the CDR3 is TGTGCCAAATACTACAAGCTCCTCACCGGGGAGCTGTTTTTT. It translates to CAKYYKLLTGELFF.

This clone counts as medium-sized. The chain is built from TRBV4-2 and TRBJ2-3, with TRBD1 matching over 7 bases. V lost 1 base to trimming and J lost 4 bases; unmatched junction nucleotides: 5. The CDR3 is made up of 15 amino acids. Germline V gene lookup returns CDR1 LGHNA and CDR2 YNFKEQ. The CDR3 DNA follows: TGTGCCAGCAGCCAAGGACAGGGTGGCGCAGATACGCAGTATTTT. Its translation is CASSQGQGGADTQYF.

The V call is TRBV28, the J call TRBJ2-7; 10 bases match TRBD2. The germline CDR1 and CDR2 sequences are MDHEN and SYDVKM. CDR3 size: 19 residues. The V segment lost 5 bases and the J segment 0 bases; nucleotides outside the gene matches: 16. CDR3 sequence: CASSPPPLAGAISSYEQYF. The DNA for the CDR3 is TGTGCCAGCAGTCCCCCTCCTCTAGCGGGAGCGATAAGCTCCTACGAGCAGTACTTC.

The gene calls are TRBV29-1 and TRBJ1-2; 7 nucleotides line up with TRBD1. The CDR3 contains 13 residues. Germline loops: CDR1 SQVTM, CDR2 ANQGSEA. The V gene end was trimmed by 6 bases and the J gene end by 3 bases; junction bases not matched to a gene: 7. CDR3 coding DNA: TGCAGCGTGGACCAACAGGGGTACTATGGCTACACCTTC. It specifies CSVDQQGYYGYTF.

This clone was observed a few times. The chain joins TRBV2 to TRBJ1-1; D uncertain. V was clipped by 8 bases and J by 2 bases, with 12 bases between them. Germline assignment: CDR1 SNHLY and CDR2 FYNNEI. There are 13 residues in the CDR3. CDR3 in amino acids: CASESGLNTEAFF. The CDR3 nucleotides are TGTGCCAGCGAGTCTGGGCTTAACACTGAAGCTTTCTTT.

The CDR3 here is CASSLGQGRTDTQYF. The CDR3 nucleotides read TGTGCCAGCTCACTCGGACAGGGAAGGACAGATACGCAGTATTTT. The chain joins TRBV18 to TRBJ2-3; 8 positions agree with TRBD1. The V segment lost 4 bases and the J segment 3 bases; nucleotides outside the gene matches: 6. There are 15 residues in the CDR3. CDR1 is KGHSH and CDR2 is LQKENI in the germline V gene.

V and J are TRBV29-1 and TRBJ2-7, with a possible D match to TRBD2 (6 bases). CDR3 length: 16 amino acids. Germline V gene data show CDR1 as SQVTM and CDR2 as ANQGSEA. Trimming removed 2 bases at V and 2 bases at J, with 19 bases between. CDR3 DNA: TGCAGCGTTGAAAGGGACTCCGGGGTCACCACCTACGAGCAGTACTTC. This gives the protein CSVERDSGVTTYEQYF.

The chain employs TRBV28 and TRBJ1-6, with D hard to call. V lost 6 bases and J lost 0, with 12 bases in between. CDR1 is MDHEN, CDR2 SYDVKM, per germline. CDR3 length equals 16 residues. The CDR3 nucleotides read TGTGCCAGCAGCCCCTCTGTGAGCTCCTATAATTCACCCCTCCACTTT. Translating it yields CASSPSVSSYNSPLHF.

The chain joins TRBV5-5 to TRBJ2-7; 7 bases fit TRBD2. The CDR3 runs to 13 residues. Looked up from germline, CDR1 is SGHKS and CDR2 is YYEKEE (reference sequence). J gave up 0 bases and V 3 bases, and 0 bases lay outside the gene matches. The CDR3: CASSWDYSYEQYF. In DNA form, the CDR3 reads TGTGCCAGCAGCTGGGACTACTCCTACGAGCAGTACTTC. Full variable domain (remainder filled in from reference TRBV5-5 and TRBJ2-7): DAGVTQSPTHLIKTRGQQVTLRCSPISGHKSVSWYQQVLGQGPQFIFQYYEKEERGRGNFPDRFSARQFPNYSSELNVNALLLGDSALYLCASSWDYSYEQYFGPGTRLTVT.

The V call is TRBV20-1, the J call TRBJ2-3, with 10 bases matching TRBD2. The germline V gene encodes CDR1 DFQATT and CDR2 SNEGSKA (reference sequence). Germline trimming cut 3 bases from V and 5 bases from J; bases unmatched to any gene: 5. The length of the CDR3 is 14 residues. Written as DNA, the CDR3 is TGCAGTGCTAGTGTCACTAGCGGGATAGATACGCAGTATTTT. Translated: CSASVTSGIDTQYF.

The genes are TRBV25-1 and TRBJ2-1, with D possibly matching TRBD1 (6 bases). The CDR3 has 13 amino acids. V shed 4 bases and J shed 8 bases, with 12 bases lying between them. Germline assignment: CDR1 MGHDK and CDR2 SYGVNS. Here the CDR3 DNA reads TGTGCCAGCAGTGCGCAGGGGATCTATGAGCAGTTCTTC. It codes for CASSAQGIYEQFF.

This clone was picked up a small number of times. The chain combines TRBV6-2 or TRBV6-3 with TRBJ2-3; TRBD1 aligns across 10 bases. This CDR3 spans 16 amino acids. The germline CDR1 and CDR2 sequences are MNHEY and SVGEGT. V dropped 6 bases and J dropped 3; count of bases not matched to a gene: 9. The CDR3 region has the DNA TGTGCCAGCAGCTTATTCCGGGACAGGGGAACAGATACGCAGTATTTT. It is translated as CASSLFRDRGTDTQYF.

The chain is built from TRBV29-1 and TRBJ1-2; no firm D call. From germline, CDR1 is SQVTM and CDR2 ANQGSEA. The V and J ends lost 1 base and 8 bases respectively, with 8 bases between them. The CDR3 length is 11 residues. This chain's CDR3 is CSVEGREGYTF. For the CDR3, the DNA is TGCAGCGTTGAAGGCCGGGAAGGCTACACCTTC.

This clone was seen only once. The rearrangement links TRBV6-4 to TRBJ1-5, with D uncertain. The CDR3 contains 12 residues. Trimming removed 8 bases at V and 5 bases at J, with 10 bases between. Germline loops: CDR1 MRHNA, CDR2 SNTAGT. The CDR3, as DNA: TGTGCCAGCCAGTATTTGGATCAGCCCCAGCATTTT. Its protein product is CASQYLDQPQHF.

The chain links TRBV11-2 to TRBJ2-7; D call uncertain. Trimming stripped 1 base from V and 2 bases from J, with 6 bases between. Germline CDR1 SGHAT, CDR2 FQNNGV. The CDR3 sequence is 13 residues long. The CDR3, as DNA: TGTGCCAGCAGCTTAGGGTCTACCTACGAGCAGTACTTC. Its translation: CASSLGSTYEQYF.

The chain joins TRBV5-4 to TRBJ2-1; maybe TRBD1 (5 bases). This CDR3 is built from 15 residues. Trimming stripped 0 bases from V and 6 bases from J, with 13 bases between. CDR1 and CDR2 from the germline V gene are SGHNT and YYREEE (reference sequence). The chain's CDR3 is CASSLDRTLGNEQFF. Written as DNA, the CDR3 is TGTGCCAGCAGCTTGGATAGGACATTGGGCAATGAGCAGTTCTTC.

The chain links TRBV3-1 (or the pseudogene TRBV3-2) to TRBJ1-2; D possibly corresponds to TRBD1 (5 bases). Germline values: CDR1 LGHDT, CDR2 YNNKEL (reference sequence). CDR3 size: 14 residues. With 8 bases removed from V and 0 bases from J, the gap between germline ends came to 13 bases. In DNA form, the CDR3 reads TGTGCCAGCCTTTCGCGGGGGACTAACTATGGCTACACCTTC. Translated: CASLSRGTNYGYTF.

This chain joins TRBV27 and TRBJ2-3; TRBD1 might be the D (6 bases). Between the trimmed V and J ends, which lost 0 bases and 2 bases, there was a span of 12 bases. Germline loops: CDR1 MNHEY, CDR2 SMNVEV (reference sequence). The CDR3 is 16 amino acids. In DNA form, the CDR3 reads TGTGCCAGCAGTTTATCCGGCCAGGGACACACAGATACGCAGTATTTT. It encodes CASSLSGQGHTDTQYF.

V usage is TRBV4-3 and J usage is TRBJ2-1, with D maybe TRBD2 (6 bases). The CDR3 runs 14 residues. V was pared by 1 base and J by 2 bases, with 6 bases between. Germline CDR1 is LGHNA and CDR2 is YSLEER. Here the CDR3 DNA reads TGCGCCAGCAGCCAAGCGGGAGCCTACAATGAGCAGTTCTTC. Translating it yields CASSQAGAYNEQFF.